This T cell receptor beta chain was recorded in a study of cytomegalovirus exposure and HLA in healthy donors (dated by TCRdb to the late 2010s). Background for the entire study: An earlier analysis of roughly 500 of the donors reported approximately 300 Gb of sequence data and 90 million to 120 million unique TCR beta sequences obtained from some 200 million T cells. Rather than drawing on any new phenotypic data, the later analysis identified candidate immune exposures from TCR beta sequences and the way those sequences occurred across donors. The study was designed to test whether signatures of past pathogen exposure could be identified by cataloging public T cell receptors. To predict cytomegalovirus infection status, the study brought together high-throughput TCR immunosequencing, statistical association of individual TCRs with disease status, and machine learning. Besides the first cohort of roughly 700 subjects, a separate validation cohort made up of roughly 130 different subjects was used. Typing coverage differed by locus: A, B, C, DRB1 and DQB1 were typed in roughly 620-640 donors, DQA1 in around 500, DPA1 in over 600, and DPB1 in around 490. A handful of DR-DQ haplotypes were handled as single units for association and clustering because linkage in the cohort was strong. Using immunosequencing, the study profiled T cell repertoires from 550 to 750 subjects and related those repertoires to cytomegalovirus serostatus. Of the roughly 400 genotyped donors, 81% were placed in the genetic ancestry cluster associated with self-reported Caucasian donors. To decide whether each TCR beta V gene segment behaved as functional or pseudogenic, an earlier analysis of approximately 620 of the donors relied on high-throughput TCR beta sequencing. HLA typing covered class I and class II loci at four-digit resolution. Every repertoire in the discovery cohort had been generated on one and the same sequencing platform. A later analysis re-examined previously published TCR beta repertoires from just over 650 donors and added high-resolution HLA genotyping to investigate patterns of TCR occurrence. Among roughly 370 genotyped donors of the cohort, an average of approximately 230,000 unique TCR beta nucleotide sequences were sequenced per donor, roughly 18% of them non-productive. Donor age, sex, ethnicity and CMV serostatus were compiled together with the repertoire data. Roughly 290 gigabases of sequencing data and roughly 80 million unique TCR sequences made up an early release that covered several hundred HLA-typed donors. Genome-wide SNP genotypes for about 60% of the 666 donors were used in a later genetic analysis, which treated that subset as a discovery cohort.

The paper as a whole reports these results and caveats: A further reported finding was that TCR beta sequences accurately predicted the HLA-A and HLA-B alleles for most subjects in the first cohort. A later analysis found that most CMV-associated TCR beta chains appeared HLA-restricted, with HLA associations seemingly driven largely by CMV exposure. According to a later analysis, TCR association rates differed among HLA loci, with DRB1 alleles showing the most associated TCRs and HLA-C alleles showing the fewest. Correlated functional status among segregating V segments might be attributable to linkage disequilibrium, but an unknown experimental factor could not be ruled out. A later analysis reported that several top co-occurrence clusters appeared linked to parvovirus B19, influenza, CMV and Epstein-Barr virus. When HLA alleles, especially DR and DQ, strongly co-occurred, attributing TCR associations to individual alleles was difficult. The cohort was sequenced for TCR beta chains only, and without alpha or paired-chain data the features that could be detected were limited. An earlier analysis of 450 to 750 of the donors showed that most TCR beta V segments appeared in productive rearrangements either about 90% or about 30% of the time, which broadly matched IMGT annotations. Most TCR sequences were observed very rarely across donors, whereas some public TCRs were present in many individuals. The classifier was reported to diagnose cytomegalovirus status with high specificity and sensitivity in both the original and validation cohorts. Immune exposure information for the cohort was limited to CMV serostatus. Because HLA typing was missing for some donors at each locus, association tests included only the typed subset. In vitro tests confirmed that three of the cytomegalovirus-associated TCR beta chains recognize cytomegalovirus antigens. The study gave a list of some 150 TCR beta chains associated with cytomegalovirus. At a false discovery rate of 0.05, a later analysis linked under 20,000 TCR beta sequences to specific HLA alleles. Because counts were too low, 15 to 20 rarely observed V segments, including chromosome 9 orphons, were excluded from the earlier analysis of fewer than 650 of the donors. Some IMGT-functional V segments, including TRBV6-2 and TRBV6-3, could not be distinguished by the 87-base-pair reads and were therefore excluded. In a later analysis, HLA-associated TCR beta chains were found to be more clonally expanded and to have lower generation probabilities than equally common non-associated chains. The authors suggested that the approach could potentially be extended to other disease states and immunological phenotypes. A group of highly shared sequence variants was considered likely to be a technical artifact of the sequencing pipeline. Roughly uniform sequencing depth across donors was assumed in presence/absence analyses, although this assumption may not hold. In a later genetic analysis, a missense DCLRE1C variant was associated with V-gene and J-gene trimming of TCR beta chains, and the association was replicated in an independent cohort. In a later genetic analysis, fewer N-insertions in productive TCRs were reported among donors in an Asian-associated ancestry cluster than the roughly 670-donor mean.

Concerning this clone itself: What this receptor recognizes is not known. No base quality information exists; no much larger clone differs at one position.

The cohort was made up of about 610 healthy bone marrow donors. At the time of sampling, every cohort member was nominally healthy, though immune exposures that went unrecorded were likely present. The donor was CMV seronegative and was included in the group of around 320 seronegative cohort members. Every donor gave a peripheral blood sample, and the peripheral blood mononuclear cells from that sample were used for TCR beta sequencing. Genomic DNA extraction from the blood cell samples was performed with the Qiagen DNeasy Blood Extraction Kit. The V and J ends are trimmed by 2 bases and 4 bases, leaving 14 bases between them. The CDR3 sequence holds 15 residues, the cysteine and phenylalanine included. The retained sequence is limited to the CDR3, 45 bases, with the frame set at the first base. From the germline V gene (reference sequence), CDR1 is MNHEY and CDR2 is SMNVEV. The protocol used for the library was the immunoSEQ multiplex PCR assay. The multiplex PCR relied on a mix of 60 forward primers for TCR Vbeta segments and 13 reverse primers for TCR Jbeta segments. Amplification of the CDR3 region of rearranged TCR beta genes was performed with a multiplex PCR assay on genomic DNA. Amplified TCR beta libraries were sequenced as 87-base-pair reads on the Illumina HiSeq System. As for the authors' bioinformatics: A later analysis counted about 76 million unique TCR beta chains across the 700 or so repertoires, and around 9.9 million of these chains were shared by at least two donors. Raw reads were error-corrected and collapsed into unique sequences by a nearest-neighbor algorithm in which closely related sequences were merged to remove PCR and sequencing errors. To assign V, D and J gene segments, CDR3 sequences were aligned to IMGT reference sequences. For a sequence to be retained, a match of at least six nucleotides to both a V gene segment and a J gene segment was required. A rearrangement counted as productive if the CDR3 had no stop codons and remained in frame with V and J, and every other rearrangement counted as non-productive. CDR3 was defined according to IMGT convention as the region running from the second conserved V-encoded cysteine to the conserved J-encoded phenylalanine. Sequences without an unambiguous match to a single V gene segment were excluded from the earlier analysis of approximately 560 of the donors. In an earlier analysis of 450 to 700 of the donors, V segments were called functional above 56.7% productive rearrangements and were called segregating when the between-donor standard deviation exceeded 5%. A statistical classification framework was built to diagnose cytomegalovirus status from the catalog of TCR beta chain sequences. In a later analysis, V and J genes were assigned by comparing TCR nucleotide sequences against IMGT/GENE-DB human TR gene sequences. Using the TCRdist pipeline, a later analysis assigned CDR3 sequences along with most-parsimonious VDJ recombination scenarios. In a later analysis, each TCR beta chain was defined by its CDR3 amino acid sequence together with its V-gene family, and reads lacking a unique V-gene family were excluded. In a later analysis, 450 to 600 highly shared, low-generation-probability nucleotide sequences were removed to address suspected cross-contamination and a sequencing artifact. In a later analysis, a clonal expansion index for each public chain was calculated from normalized within-repertoire ranks of inferred template counts. A later analysis computed generation probabilities with a VDJ recombination model fitted to out-of-frame rearrangements, and checked the results against IGoR. A later analysis scored TCR-TCR, TCR-HLA and TCR-CMV co-occurrence with hypergeometric tests, applying a repertoire-size bias correction to TCR pairs. In a later analysis, false discovery rates were estimated by permuting HLA or CMV assignments 20 times. In a later analysis, co-occurring TCRs were grouped using DBSCAN, with TCRdist sequence similarity added in when clustering inside HLA-allele-positive subsets. Repertoires with fewer than 30,000 or more than 120,000 public chains were left out of co-occurrence clustering, as were about 5 repertoires with anomalous nucleotide sharing. TCRdb took this table from immuneACCESS and kept in-frame rearrangements with V and J called. Such tables lack part of the clones; where checked against another copy, unresolved V genes explain under half of the gap, and the rest is unexplained. The V and J calls and the clone size are those of that table, but D and trimming were determined from the DNA. The sample contains under 200,000 clones, around 80% of them found a single time. The biggest ten clones account for around 1.7% of the sample.

Sequencing input: PBMCs. The TCR sequence derives from a young woman in good health and CMV-seronegative. The chain is made from TRBV27 and TRBJ1-2, with the D segment identity uncertain. The DNA sequence reads TGTGCCAGCAGTTTACTTCGCGGGAATGGCTATGGCTACACCTTC. Its product reads: CASSLLRGNGYGYTF.